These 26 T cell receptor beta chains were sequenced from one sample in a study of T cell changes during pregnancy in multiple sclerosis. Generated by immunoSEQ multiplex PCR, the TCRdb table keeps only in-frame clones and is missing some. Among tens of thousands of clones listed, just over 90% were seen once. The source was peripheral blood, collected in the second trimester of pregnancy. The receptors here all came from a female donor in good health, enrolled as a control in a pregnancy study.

DNA for the CDR3: TGTGCCAGCAGCCCGAGACTAGCGGGGGGGGGCAATGAGCAGTTCTTC. It encodes CASSPRLAGGGNEQFF. The chain links TRBV11-2 to TRBJ2-1, with 14 bases aligning to TRBD2. J lost 6 bases, V lost 5 bases, and 6 bases had no gene match. The CDR3 loop spans 16 amino acids. The germline V gene has CDR1 SGHAT and CDR2 FQNNGV.

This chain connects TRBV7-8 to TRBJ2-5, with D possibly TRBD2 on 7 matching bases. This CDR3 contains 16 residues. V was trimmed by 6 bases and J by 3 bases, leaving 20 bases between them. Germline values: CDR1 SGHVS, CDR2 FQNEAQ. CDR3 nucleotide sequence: TGTGCCAGCAGAGGTCCCCCCGGGGGGCTTAAAGAGACCCAGTACTTC. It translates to CASRGPPGGLKETQYF. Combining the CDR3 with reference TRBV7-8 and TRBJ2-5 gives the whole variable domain GAGVSQSPRYKVAKRGQDVALRCDPISGHVSLFWYQQALGQGPEFLTYFQNEAQLDKSGLPSDRFFAERPEGSVSTLKIQRTQQEDSAVYLCASRGPPGGLKETQYFGPGTRLLVL.

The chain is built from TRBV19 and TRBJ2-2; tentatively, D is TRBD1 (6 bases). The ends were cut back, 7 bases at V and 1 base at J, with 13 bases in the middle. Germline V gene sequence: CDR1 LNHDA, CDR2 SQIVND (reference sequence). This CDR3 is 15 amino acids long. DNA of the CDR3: TGTGCCAGTAACTTAGGGGGTAGGAACACCGGGGAGCTGTTTTTT. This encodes CASNLGGRNTGELFF.

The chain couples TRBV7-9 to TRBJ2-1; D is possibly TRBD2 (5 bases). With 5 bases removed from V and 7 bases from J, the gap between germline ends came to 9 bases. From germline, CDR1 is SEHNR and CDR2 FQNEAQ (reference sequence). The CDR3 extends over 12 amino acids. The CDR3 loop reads CASSIGGNEQFF. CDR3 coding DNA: TGTGCCAGCAGCATAGGCGGGAATGAGCAGTTCTTC.

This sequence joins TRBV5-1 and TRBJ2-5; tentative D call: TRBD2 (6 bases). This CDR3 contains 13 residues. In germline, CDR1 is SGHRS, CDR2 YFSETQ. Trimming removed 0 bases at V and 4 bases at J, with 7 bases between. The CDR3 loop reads CASSLGRAETQYF. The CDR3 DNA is TGCGCCAGCAGCTTGGGGAGGGCAGAGACCCAGTACTTC.

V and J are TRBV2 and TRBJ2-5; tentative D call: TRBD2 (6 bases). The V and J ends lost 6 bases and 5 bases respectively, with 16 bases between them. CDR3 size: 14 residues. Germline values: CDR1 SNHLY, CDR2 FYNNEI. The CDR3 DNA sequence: TGTGCCAGCAGGGCGGGGTGGTCGGCGGAGACCCAGTACTTC. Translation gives CASRAGWSAETQYF.

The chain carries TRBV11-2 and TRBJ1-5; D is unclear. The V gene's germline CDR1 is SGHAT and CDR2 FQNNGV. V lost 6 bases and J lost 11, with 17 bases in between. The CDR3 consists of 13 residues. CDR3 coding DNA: TGTGCCAGCAGAGCCTCTGACACTGCTGCCCAGCATTTT. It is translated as CASRASDTAAQHF.

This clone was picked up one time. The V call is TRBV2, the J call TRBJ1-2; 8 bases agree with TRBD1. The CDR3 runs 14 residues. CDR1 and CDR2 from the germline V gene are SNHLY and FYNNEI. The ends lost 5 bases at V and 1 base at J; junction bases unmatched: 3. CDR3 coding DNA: TGTGCCAGCAGTAGGACAGGGAATAACTATGGCTACACCTTC. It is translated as CASSRTGNNYGYTF.

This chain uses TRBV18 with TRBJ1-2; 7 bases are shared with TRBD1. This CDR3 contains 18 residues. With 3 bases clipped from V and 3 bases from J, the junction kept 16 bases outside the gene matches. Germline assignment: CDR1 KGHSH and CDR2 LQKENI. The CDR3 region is CASSPTTIETGLDYGYTF. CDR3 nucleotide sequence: TGTGCCAGCTCACCTACCACGATCGAGACAGGGCTTGACTATGGCTACACCTTC.

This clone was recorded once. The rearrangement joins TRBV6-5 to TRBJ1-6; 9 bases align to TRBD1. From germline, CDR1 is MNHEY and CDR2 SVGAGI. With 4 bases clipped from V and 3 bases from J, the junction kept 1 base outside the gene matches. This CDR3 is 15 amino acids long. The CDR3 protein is CASSSGQGYNSPLHF. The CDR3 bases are TGTGCCAGCAGTTCGGGACAGGGCTATAATTCACCCCTCCACTTT.

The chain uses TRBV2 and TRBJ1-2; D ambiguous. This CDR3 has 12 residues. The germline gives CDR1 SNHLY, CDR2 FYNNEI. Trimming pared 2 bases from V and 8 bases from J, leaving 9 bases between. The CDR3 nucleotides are TGTGCCAGCAGTGAAAGGTCGGGAGGCTACACCTTC. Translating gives CASSERSGGYTF.

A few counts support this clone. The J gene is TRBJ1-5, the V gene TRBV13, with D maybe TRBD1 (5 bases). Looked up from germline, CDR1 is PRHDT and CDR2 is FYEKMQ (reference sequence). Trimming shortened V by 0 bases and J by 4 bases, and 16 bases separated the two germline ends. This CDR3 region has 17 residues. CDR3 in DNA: TGTGCCAGCAGCTTAGGAGGCGGGGCAGTTCCGAATCAGCCCCAGCATTTT. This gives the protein CASSLGGGAVPNQPQHF.

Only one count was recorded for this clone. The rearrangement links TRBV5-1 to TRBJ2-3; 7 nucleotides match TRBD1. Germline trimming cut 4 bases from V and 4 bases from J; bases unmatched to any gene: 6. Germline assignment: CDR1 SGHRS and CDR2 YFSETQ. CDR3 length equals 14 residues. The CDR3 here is CASSATGVPDTQYF. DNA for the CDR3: TGCGCCAGCAGCGCAACAGGGGTGCCAGATACGCAGTATTTT.

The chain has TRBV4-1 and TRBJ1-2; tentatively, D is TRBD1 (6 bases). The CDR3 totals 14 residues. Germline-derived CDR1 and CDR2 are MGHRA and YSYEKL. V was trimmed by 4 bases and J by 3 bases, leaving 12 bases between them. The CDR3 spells CASSRTVIDYGYTF. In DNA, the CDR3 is TGCGCCAGCAGCCGGACAGTAATTGACTATGGCTACACCTTC.

CDR3 protein: CASSLYDRGSPLHF. Here the CDR3 DNA reads TGTGCCAGCAGTCTTTACGACAGGGGCTCACCCCTCCACTTT. V is TRBV27 and J is TRBJ1-6; 8 positions match TRBD1. Looked up from germline, CDR1 is MNHEY and CDR2 is SMNVEV (reference sequence). This CDR3 spans 14 amino acids. With V trimmed by 5 bases and J by 10 bases, 7 bases remained unmatched.

The DNA for the CDR3 is TGTGCCAGCAGCTTGGGGGGCAGGGGAACTGAAAAACTGTTTTTT. Translation: CASSLGGRGTEKLFF. This chain joins TRBV5-5 and TRBJ1-4; TRBD1 might be the D (6 bases). The CDR3 is 15 amino acids. Trimming left V 0 bases short and J 7 bases short, with 13 bases between. Germline loops: CDR1 SGHKS, CDR2 YYEKEE (reference sequence).

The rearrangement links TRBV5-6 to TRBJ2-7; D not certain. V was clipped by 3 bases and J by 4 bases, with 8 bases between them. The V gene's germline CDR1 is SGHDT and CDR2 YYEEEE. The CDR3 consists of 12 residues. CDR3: CASSSNTYEQYF. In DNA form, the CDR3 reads TGTGCCAGCAGCTCCAACACATACGAGCAGTACTTC.

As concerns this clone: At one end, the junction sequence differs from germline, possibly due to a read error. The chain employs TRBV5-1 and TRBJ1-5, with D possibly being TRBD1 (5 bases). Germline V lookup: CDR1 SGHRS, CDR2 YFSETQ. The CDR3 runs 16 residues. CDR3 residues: CASSLAGGGSDQPQHF. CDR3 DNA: TGCGCCAGCAGCTTGGCCGGGGGAGGTAGCGATCAGCCCCAGCATTTT.

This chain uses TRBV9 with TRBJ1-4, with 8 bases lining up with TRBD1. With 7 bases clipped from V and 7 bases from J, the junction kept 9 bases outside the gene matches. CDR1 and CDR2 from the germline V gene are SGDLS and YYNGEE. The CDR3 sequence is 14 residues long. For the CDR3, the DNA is TGTGCCAGCGGACAGGGAAGGTCGGGTGAAAAACTGTTTTTT. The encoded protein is CASGQGRSGEKLFF.

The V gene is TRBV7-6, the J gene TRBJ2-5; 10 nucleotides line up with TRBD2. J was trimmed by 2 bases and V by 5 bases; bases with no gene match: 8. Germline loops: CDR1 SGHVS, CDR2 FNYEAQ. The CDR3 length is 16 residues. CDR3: CASSQRTSGVQETQYF. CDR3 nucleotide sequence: TGTGCCAGCAGCCAAAGGACTAGCGGAGTTCAAGAGACCCAGTACTTC.

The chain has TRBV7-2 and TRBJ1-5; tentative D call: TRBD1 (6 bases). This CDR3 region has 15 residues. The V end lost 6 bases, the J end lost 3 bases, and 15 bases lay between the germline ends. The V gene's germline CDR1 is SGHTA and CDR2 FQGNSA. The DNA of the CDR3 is TGTGCCAGCAGTTCACTAACAGGGATCAATCAGCCCCAGCATTTT. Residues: CASSSLTGINQPQHF.

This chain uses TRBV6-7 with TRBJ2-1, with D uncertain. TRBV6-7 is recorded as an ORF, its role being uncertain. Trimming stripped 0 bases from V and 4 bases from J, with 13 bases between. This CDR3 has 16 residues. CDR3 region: CASSYSPGQKYNEQFF. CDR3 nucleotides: TGTGCCAGCAGTTACTCCCCTGGGCAGAAATACAATGAGCAGTTCTTC.

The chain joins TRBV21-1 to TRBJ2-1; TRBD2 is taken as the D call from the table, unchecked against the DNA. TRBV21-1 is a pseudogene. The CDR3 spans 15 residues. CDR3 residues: CASSTRLAPSDEQFF. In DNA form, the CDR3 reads TGTGCCAGCAGCACGAGACTAGCACCGTCGGATGAGCAGTTCTTC.

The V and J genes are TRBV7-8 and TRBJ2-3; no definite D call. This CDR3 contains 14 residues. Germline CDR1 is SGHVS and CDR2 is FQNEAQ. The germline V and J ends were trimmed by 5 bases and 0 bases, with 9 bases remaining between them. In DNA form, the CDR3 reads TGTGCCAGCAGCCCCCCCGGGAGCACAGATACGCAGTATTTT. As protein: CASSPPGSTDTQYF. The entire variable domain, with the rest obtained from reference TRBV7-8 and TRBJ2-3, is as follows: GAGVSQSPRYKVAKRGQDVALRCDPISGHVSLFWYQQALGQGPEFLTYFQNEAQLDKSGLPSDRFFAERPEGSVSTLKIQRTQQEDSAVYLCASSPPGSTDTQYFGPGTRLTVL.

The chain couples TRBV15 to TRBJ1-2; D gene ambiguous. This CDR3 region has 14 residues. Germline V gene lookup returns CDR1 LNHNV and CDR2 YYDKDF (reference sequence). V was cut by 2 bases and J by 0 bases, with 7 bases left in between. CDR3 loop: CATSRQVSNYGYTF. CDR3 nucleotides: TGTGCCACCAGCAGACAGGTCTCTAACTATGGCTACACCTTC.

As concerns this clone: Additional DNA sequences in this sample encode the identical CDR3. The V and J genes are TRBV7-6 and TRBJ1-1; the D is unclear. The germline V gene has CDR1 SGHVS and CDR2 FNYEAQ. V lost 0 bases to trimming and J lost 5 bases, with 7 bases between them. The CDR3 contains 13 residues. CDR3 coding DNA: TGTGCCAGCAGCTTAGCGTCGGGTACTGAAGCTTTCTTT. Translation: CASSLASGTEAFF.